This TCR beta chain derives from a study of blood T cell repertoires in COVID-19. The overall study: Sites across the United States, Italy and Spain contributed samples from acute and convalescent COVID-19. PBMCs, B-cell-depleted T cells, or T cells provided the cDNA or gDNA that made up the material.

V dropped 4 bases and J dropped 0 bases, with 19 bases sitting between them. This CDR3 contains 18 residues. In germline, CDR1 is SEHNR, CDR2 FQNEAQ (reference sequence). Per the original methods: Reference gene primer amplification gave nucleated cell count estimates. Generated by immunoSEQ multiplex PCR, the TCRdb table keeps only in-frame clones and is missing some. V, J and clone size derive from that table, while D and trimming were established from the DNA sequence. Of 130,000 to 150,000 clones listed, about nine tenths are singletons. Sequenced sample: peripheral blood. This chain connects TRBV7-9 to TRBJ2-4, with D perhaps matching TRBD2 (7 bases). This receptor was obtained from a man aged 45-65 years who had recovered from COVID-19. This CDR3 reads CASSSRLGEGVAKNIQYF. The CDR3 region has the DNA TGTGCCAGCAGCTCCCGGTTGGGGGAGGGGGTAGCCAAAAACATTCAGTACTTC.